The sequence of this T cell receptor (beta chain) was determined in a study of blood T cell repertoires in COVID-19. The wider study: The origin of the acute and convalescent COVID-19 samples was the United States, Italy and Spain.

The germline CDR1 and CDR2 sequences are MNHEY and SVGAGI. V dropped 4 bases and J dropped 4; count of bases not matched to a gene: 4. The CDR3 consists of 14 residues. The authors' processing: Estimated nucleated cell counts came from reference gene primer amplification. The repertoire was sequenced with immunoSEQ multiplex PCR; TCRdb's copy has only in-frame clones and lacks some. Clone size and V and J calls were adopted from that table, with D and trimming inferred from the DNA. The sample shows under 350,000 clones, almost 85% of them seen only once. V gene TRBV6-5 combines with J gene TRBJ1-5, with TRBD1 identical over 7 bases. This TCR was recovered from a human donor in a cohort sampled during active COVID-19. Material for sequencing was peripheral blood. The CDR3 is CASSSSRGNQPQHF. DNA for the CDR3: TGTGCCAGCAGTTCCTCCAGGGGGAATCAGCCCCAGCATTTT.